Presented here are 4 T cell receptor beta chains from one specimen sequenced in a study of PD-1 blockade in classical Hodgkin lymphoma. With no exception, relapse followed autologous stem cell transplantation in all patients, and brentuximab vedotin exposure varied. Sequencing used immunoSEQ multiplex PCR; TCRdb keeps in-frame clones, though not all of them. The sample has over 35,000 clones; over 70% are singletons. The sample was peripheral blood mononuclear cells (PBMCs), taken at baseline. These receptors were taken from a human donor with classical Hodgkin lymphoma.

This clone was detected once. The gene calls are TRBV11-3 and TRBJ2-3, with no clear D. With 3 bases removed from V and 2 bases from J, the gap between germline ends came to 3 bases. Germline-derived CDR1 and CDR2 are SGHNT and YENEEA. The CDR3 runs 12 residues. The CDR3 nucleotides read TGTGCCAGCAGCTTGGACACAGATACGCAGTATTTT. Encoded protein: CASSLDTDTQYF.

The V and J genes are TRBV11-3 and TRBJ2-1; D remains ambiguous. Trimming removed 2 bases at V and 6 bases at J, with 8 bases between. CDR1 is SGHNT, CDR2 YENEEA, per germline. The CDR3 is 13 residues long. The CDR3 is CASSLSTSNEQFF. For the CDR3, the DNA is TGTGCCAGCAGCTTATCCACGAGCAATGAGCAGTTCTTC.

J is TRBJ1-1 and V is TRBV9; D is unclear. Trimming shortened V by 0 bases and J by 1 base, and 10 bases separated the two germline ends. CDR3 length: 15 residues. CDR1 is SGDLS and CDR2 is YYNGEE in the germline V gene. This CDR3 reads CASSVEPAGNTEAFF. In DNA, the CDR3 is TGTGCCAGCAGCGTAGAACCGGCTGGGAACACTGAAGCTTTCTTT. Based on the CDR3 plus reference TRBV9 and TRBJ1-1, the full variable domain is DSGVTQTPKHLITATGQRVTLRCSPRSGDLSVYWYQQSLDQGLQFLIQYYNGEERAKGNILERFSAQQFPDLHSELNLSSLELGDSALYFCASSVEPAGNTEAFFGQGTRLTVV.

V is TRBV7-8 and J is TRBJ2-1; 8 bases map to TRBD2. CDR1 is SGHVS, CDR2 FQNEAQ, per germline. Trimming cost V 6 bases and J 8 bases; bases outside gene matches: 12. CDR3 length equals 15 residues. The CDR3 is CASRTLADIWDEQFF. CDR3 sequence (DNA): TGTGCCAGCAGGACACTAGCGGACATATGGGATGAGCAGTTCTTC.